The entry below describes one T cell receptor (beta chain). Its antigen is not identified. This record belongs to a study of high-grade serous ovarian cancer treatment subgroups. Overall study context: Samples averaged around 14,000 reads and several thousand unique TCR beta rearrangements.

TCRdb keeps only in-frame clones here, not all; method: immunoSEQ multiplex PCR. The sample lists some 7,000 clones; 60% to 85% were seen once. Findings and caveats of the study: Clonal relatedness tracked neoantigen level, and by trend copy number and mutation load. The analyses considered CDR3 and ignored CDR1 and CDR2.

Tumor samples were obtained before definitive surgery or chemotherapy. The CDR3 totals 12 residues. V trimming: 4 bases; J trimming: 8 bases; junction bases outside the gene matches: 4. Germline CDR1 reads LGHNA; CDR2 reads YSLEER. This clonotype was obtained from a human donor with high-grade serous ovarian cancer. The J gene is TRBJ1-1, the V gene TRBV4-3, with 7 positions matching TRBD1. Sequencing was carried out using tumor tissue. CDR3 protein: CASSRVQGEAFF. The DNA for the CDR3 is TGCGCCAGCAGCCGAGTACAGGGGGAAGCTTTCTTT.